This entry describes one T cell receptor beta chain. Its antigen is as yet unknown. The same CDR3 can be traced to other DNA sequences in this sample. This record comes from a study of beta chain features in type 1 diabetes. Notes on the study in general: Compared to healthy donors, patients appeared to have naive, central memory and Treg TCRB repertoires that were more alike. Fewer insertions but more deletions were seen at VDJ junctions in type 1 diabetes patients.

Expressed TCRB transcripts were sequenced after all isolated RNA was converted to cDNA. TCRdb's table, derived via immunoSEQ multiplex PCR, lists solely in-frame clones and lacks some. This table has around 200,000 clones, about 12% appearing once. V was clipped by 0 bases and J by 3 bases, with 6 bases between them. The CDR3 is 12 residues long. Germline assignment: CDR1 GTSNPN and CDR2 SVGIG (reference sequence). Per donor, one heparinised blood draw averaged roughly 110 mL. The sequencing input was central memory CD4+ T cells from blood. This receptor was obtained from a young woman in good health. This chain connects TRBV30 to TRBJ2-7, with TRBD1 as a possible D gene (5 bases). In nucleotides, the CDR3 is TGTGCCTGGAGTGTGCAGGGCTACGAGCAGTACTTC. This codes for CAWSVQGYEQYF. The full variable domain, in which reference TRBV30 and TRBJ2-7 provide the parts outside the CDR3, is SQTIHQWPATLVQPVGSPLSLECTVEGTSNPNLYWYRQAAGRGLQLLFYSVGIGQISSEVPQNLSASRPQDRQFILSSKKLLLSDSGFYLCAWSVQGYEQYFGPGTRLTVT.